The entry that follows covers one TCR beta chain sequence. The antigen remains unidentified. The sample is drawn from a study of T cell responses to AZD1222 COVID-19 vaccine. Profiled with immunoSEQ multiplex PCR; TCRdb holds only in-frame clones, not every one. The sample shows roughly 100,000 clones, over 75% of them seen only once. The CDR3 spans 12 residues. Looked up from germline, CDR1 is LGHDT and CDR2 is YNNKEL (reference sequence). Trimming pared 3 bases from V and 5 bases from J, leaving 7 bases between. Whole-study results and caveats: A reported finding is that nearly half of spike-specific TCRs target unmutated variant regions.

The chain uses TRBV3-1 (or the pseudogene TRBV3-2) and TRBJ1-2; D uncertain. This receptor was taken from an adult in good health. Sequencing used peripheral blood, obtained on day 0 of AZD1222 vaccination. The CDR3: CASSQGQYGYTF. The CDR3 bases are TGTGCCAGCAGCCAGGGCCAGTATGGCTACACCTTC.